Following are 18 T cell receptor beta chains from one sample sequenced in a study of cytomegalovirus exposure and HLA in healthy donors. The PCR contained 60 Vbeta and 13 Jbeta primers. Repertoires were generated with immunoSEQ multiplex PCR, while TCRdb's copy carries only in-frame clones and drops some. The profile shows 180,000 or so clones, roughly 80% of them singletons. Sequencing was carried out using PBMCs. These receptors all stem from a woman aged 18-29 years in good health and CMV-seronegative.

The CDR3 loop reads CASSQGLRGKRGGWETQYF. CDR3 nucleotide sequence: TGCGCCAGCAGCCAAGGCCTTAGGGGTAAGCGGGGCGGCTGGGAGACCCAGTACTTC. The chain joins TRBV4-1 to TRBJ2-5; 7 nucleotides match TRBD2. This CDR3 has 19 residues. Trimming removed 1 base from V and 5 bases from J; junction bases left unmatched: 19. Germline lookup yields CDR1 MGHRA and CDR2 YSYEKL.

Details on this clone: The final CDR3 position lacks the conserved phenylalanine or tryptophan, pointing to a likely read error. This chain joins TRBV4-1 and TRBJ2-3; the D gene is possibly TRBD1 (5 bases). Germline V CDR1 and CDR2: MGHRA, YSYEKL. The CDR3 has 15 amino acids. The germline V and J ends were trimmed by 1 base and 1 base, with 9 bases remaining between them. CDR3 amino acids: CASSQVGVRTDTQYL. DNA of the CDR3: TGCGCCAGCAGCCAAGTAGGGGTTCGCACAGATACGCAGTATCTT.

The V gene is TRBV7-9, the J gene TRBJ2-5, with 12 bases that match TRBD2. The CDR3 consists of 19 residues. Germline-derived CDR1 and CDR2 are SEHNR and FQNEAQ (reference sequence). The trim removed 3 bases at V and 3 bases at J, leaving 14 bases unmatched. CDR3 residues: CASSFLRLAGAPRKETQYF. As DNA, the CDR3 is TGTGCCAGCAGCTTCCTTAGACTAGCGGGAGCTCCCCGGAAAGAGACCCAGTACTTC.

Comments on this clone: Relative to the germline gene, one junction end is altered; a read error may explain this. The chain combines TRBV7-9 with TRBJ2-3, with D uncertain. The germline gives CDR1 SEHNR, CDR2 FQNEAQ (reference sequence). This CDR3 region has 12 residues. Here the CDR3 reads CSSSLSTDTQYF. The CDR3 DNA is TGTTCCAGCAGCCTTAGCACAGATACGCAGTATTTT.

The V gene is TRBV2, the J gene TRBJ2-1; possibly TRBD1 for D (5 bases). V was clipped by 5 bases and J by 4 bases, with 9 bases between them. The length of the CDR3 is 13 residues. Germline V CDR1 and CDR2: SNHLY, FYNNEI. CDR3 nucleotides: TGTGCCAGCAGTAGACAGTTATACAATGAGCAGTTCTTC. This translates into CASSRQLYNEQFF.

This sequence joins TRBV5-4 and TRBJ2-3; 12 nucleotides line up with TRBD2. The ends lost 0 bases at V and 2 bases at J; junction bases unmatched: 4. This CDR3 spans 17 amino acids. The germline V gene has CDR1 SGHNT and CDR2 YYREEE (reference sequence). The CDR3 DNA sequence: TGTGCCAGCAGCTTGGCGGCTAGCGGGAGGGTCACAGATACGCAGTATTTT. This encodes CASSLAASGRVTDTQYF.

The chain recombines TRBV7-8 with TRBJ2-7; D is possibly TRBD1 (5 bases). There are 14 residues in the CDR3. With 0 bases removed from V and 2 bases from J, the gap between germline ends came to 8 bases. Germline-derived CDR1 and CDR2 are SGHVS and FQNEAQ. The CDR3 sequence is CASSLAQQAYEQYF. CDR3 coding DNA: TGTGCCAGCAGCTTAGCCCAACAGGCCTACGAGCAGTACTTC.

The chain combines TRBV6-5 with TRBJ1-1; TRBD1 agrees at 7 bases. The CDR3 runs to 14 residues. V shed 2 bases and J 4 bases; nucleotides not matched to a gene: 4. Germline V gives CDR1 MNHEY, CDR2 SVGAGI. The CDR3 sequence: CASSYDPGGTEAFF. CDR3 in DNA: TGTGCCAGCAGTTACGACCCAGGGGGCACTGAAGCTTTCTTT.

This clone was seen once. The rearrangement links TRBV2 to TRBJ2-5, with D possibly TRBD1 on 6 matching bases. The assigned J gene may be wrong: the sequence end matches TRBJ2-7 better. Germline assignment: CDR1 SNHLY and CDR2 FYNNEI. The CDR3 has 12 residues. This CDR3 is CATRGQIDEQYF. The CDR3 DNA follows: TGTGCCACCCGTGGACAGATCGACGAGCAGTACTTC.

V is TRBV6-1 and J is TRBJ1-1, with 7 bases matching TRBD1. This CDR3 comprises 14 residues. The junction had 10 bases not matched to a gene; V was cut back by 7 bases and J by 5 bases. CDR1 and CDR2 (germline): MNHNS, SASEGT. Here the CDR3 reads CASTPGQVITEAFF. CDR3 nucleotide sequence: TGTGCCAGCACCCCAGGACAGGTCATAACTGAAGCTTTCTTT.

This clone is a singleton in its sample. V is TRBV4-2 and J is TRBJ2-1, with TRBD2 matching 10 bases. Trimming at V came to 5 bases and at J to 8 bases, leaving 6 bases not matched to a gene. Germline V lookup: CDR1 LGHNA, CDR2 YNFKEQ. The CDR3 sequence is 14 residues long. As DNA, the CDR3 is TGTGCCAGCAGCGGAGCGGGAGGGTCTGATGAGCAGTTCTTC. Translating it yields CASSGAGGSDEQFF.

Comments on this clone: The germline gene is not matched at one end of the junction; a read error may be the cause. The gene calls are TRBV28 and TRBJ1-2, with TRBD1 as a possible D gene (6 bases). CDR1 is MDHEN and CDR2 is SYDVKM in the germline V gene. The CDR3 is 15 amino acids. The CDR3 loop reads CASNLFRTVNYGYTF. DNA of the CDR3: TGTGCCAGCAATTTATTTCGGACAGTTAACTATGGCTACACCTTC.

This clone was observed once. The chain carries TRBV18 and TRBJ2-3; 13 nucleotides align to TRBD2. The germline gives CDR1 KGHSH, CDR2 LQKENI. V shed 5 bases and J 6 bases; nucleotides not matched to a gene: 8. There are 16 residues in the CDR3. CDR3 sequence (DNA): TGTGCCAGCTCAACAGGACTAGCGGGAGCAAAGGATACGCAGTATTTT. Encoded protein: CASSTGLAGAKDTQYF. Complete variable domain (other parts from reference TRBV18 and TRBJ2-3): NAGVMQNPRHLVRRRGQEARLRCSPMKGHSHVYWYRQLPEEGLKFMVYLQKENIIDESGMPKERFSAEFPKEGPSILRIQQVVRGDSAAYFCASSTGLAGAKDTQYFGPGTRLTVL.

The chain carries TRBV6-5 and TRBJ2-5; perhaps TRBD1 as D (6 bases). The closer fit of TRBJ2-7 to the DNA end suggests the J call may be wrong. This CDR3 contains 14 residues. Germline CDR1 is MNHEY and CDR2 is SVGAGI. The CDR3 DNA sequence: TGTGCCAGCAGTCCAACAGGGATCTCCTACGAGCAGTACTTC. It codes for CASSPTGISYEQYF.

This chain joins TRBV6-5 and TRBJ2-3, with no clear D. V dropped 6 bases and J dropped 1 base, with 8 bases sitting between them. The CDR3 spans 13 residues. Looked up from germline, CDR1 is MNHEY and CDR2 is SVGAGI. CDR3 in amino acids: CASRPSGTDTQYF. DNA of the CDR3: TGTGCCAGCAGACCCAGCGGCACAGATACGCAGTATTTT.

The rearrangement joins TRBV18 to TRBJ2-1, with D perhaps matching TRBD2 (6 bases). The V gene's germline CDR1 is KGHSH and CDR2 LQKENI. This CDR3 has 17 amino acids. V was clipped by 3 bases and J by 7 bases, with 22 bases between them. The chain's CDR3 is CASSPLRGGLSWNEQFF. The CDR3 region has the DNA TGTGCCAGCTCACCTTTGAGGGGAGGCTTGTCTTGGAATGAGCAGTTCTTC.

The genes are TRBV28 and TRBJ2-7; 7 positions agree with TRBD1. The CDR3 runs to 14 residues. The V gene's germline CDR1 is MDHEN and CDR2 SYDVKM. Germline trimming cut 4 bases from V and 6 bases from J; bases unmatched to any gene: 9. CDR3 sequence reads: CASSSPGGRFEQYF. The CDR3 DNA sequence: TGTGCCAGCAGTTCCCCAGGGGGTAGGTTCGAGCAGTACTTC. Full variable domain (remainder filled in from reference TRBV28 and TRBJ2-7): DVKVTQSSRYLVKRTGEKVFLECVQDMDHENMFWYRQDPGLGLRLIYFSYDVKMKEKGDIPEGYSVSREKKERFSLILESASTNQTSMYLCASSSPGGRFEQYFGPGTRLTVT.

The V gene is TRBV7-9, the J gene TRBJ1-1; possibly TRBD1 for D (6 bases). The CDR3 consists of 14 residues. Germline V gene data show CDR1 as SEHNR and CDR2 as FQNEAQ (reference sequence). The V gene lost 4 bases and the J gene lost 4 bases, with 13 bases spanning the gap. This CDR3 is CASSWGEGGTEAFF. The DNA for the CDR3 is TGTGCCAGCAGCTGGGGGGAGGGGGGCACTGAAGCTTTCTTT.